This T cell receptor (beta chain) was captured in a study of T cell changes during pregnancy in multiple sclerosis. Generated by immunoSEQ multiplex PCR, the TCRdb table keeps only in-frame clones and is missing some. The repertoire has 100,000 to 150,000 clones, under 95% of them found once; the top ten carry roughly 6%. The CDR3 runs to 15 residues. Trimming took off 0 bases at V and 4 bases at J, with 14 bases between the two ends. Germline V gene lookup returns CDR1 SGHNT and CDR2 YYREEE (reference sequence). The chain employs TRBV5-4 and TRBJ2-7, with TRBD2 as a possible D gene (6 bases). The clonotype was recovered from a female donor with multiple sclerosis, enrolled in a pregnancy study. The source was peripheral blood, collected before pregnancy. CDR3 in DNA: TGTGCCAGCAGCTTGGGGAATCCAGGGACTTACGAGCAGTACTTC. This encodes CASSLGNPGTYEQYF.